This T cell receptor beta chain stems from a study of T cell clonality in common variable immunodeficiency. Whole-study results and caveats: TCRbeta clonality was increased in CVID versus healthy controls. Fewer deletions and N-nucleotide insertions were reportedly seen in common variable immunodeficiency TCR beta sequences.

About this clone: Its antigen is not identified. Read coverage stops 3 residues before the CDR3 terminus; the germline J gene supplies the remainder.

The CDR3 totals 15 residues. The germline CDR1 and CDR2 sequences are LNHDA and SQIVND (reference sequence). Repertoires were generated with immunoSEQ multiplex PCR, while TCRdb's copy carries only in-frame clones and drops some. The sample totals 7,500 to 9,500 clones. This chain uses TRBV19 with TRBJ1-5; D unresolved. What was sequenced was peripheral blood mononuclear cells. This clonotype was obtained from a human donor with common variable immunodeficiency. The CDR3 sequence: CASSIDLRGLEPQHF. Partial CDR3 DNA: TGTGCCAGTAGTATAGATCTGAGAGGGTTGGAACCC. Full variable domain (rest looked up from reference TRBV19 and TRBJ1-5): DGGITQSPKYLFRKEGQNVTLSCEQNLNHDAMYWYRQDPGQGLRLIYYSQIVNDFQKGDIAEGYSVSREKKESFPLTVTSAQKNPTAFYLCASSIDLRGLEPQHFGDGTRLSIL.